A single sample is the source of the 15 T cell receptor beta chains below, sequenced in a study of T-cell reconstitution after alpha-beta-depleted transplantation in children. Library preparation (for TCRbeta) was performed with unique molecular identifiers. TCRdb processed the PCR reads anew with MiXCR; each CDR3 protein has one entry. Seen here are about 250,000 distinct CDR3 sequences, approximately 24% observed once, and the top ten hold more than 4.5%. This specimen consisted of PBMCs, mostly from graft donor cells, obtained 360 days after TCRalphabeta/CD19-depleted stem cell transplant. All receptors derive from a female patient aged 2-10 years who had a stem cell transplant for congenital amegakaryocytic thrombocytopenia, so the T cells may come from the graft donor.

In this sample, this clonotype turned up a few times. The chain couples TRBV24-1 to TRBJ2-3; the match to TRBD2 covers 8 bases. In germline, CDR1 is KGHDR, CDR2 SFDVKD. The CDR3 spans 16 residues. With 0 bases clipped from V and 2 bases from J, the junction kept 3 bases outside the gene matches. CDR3 nucleotide sequence: TGTGCCACCAGTGATTTGGGACTAGCAGACACAGATACGCAGTATTTT. This translates into CATSDLGLADTDTQYF.

This clonotype was observed many times. The rearrangement uses TRBV21-1 and TRBJ1-6. TRBV21-1 is reported as a pseudogene. This CDR3 comprises 10 residues. CDR3 bases: TGTGCCAGCAGCAATTCACCCCTCCACTTT. Translated, it gives CASSNSPLHF.

This sequence joins TRBV4-1 and TRBJ1-4; 7 bases are a match to TRBD1. J was trimmed by 8 bases and V by 0 bases; bases with no gene match: 9. Germline V gives CDR1 MGHRA, CDR2 YSYEKL. This CDR3 is built from 16 residues. DNA for the CDR3: TGCGCCAGCAGCCAAGATCGCACAGGGGTGGGAGAAAAACTGTTTTTT. This sequence encodes CASSQDRTGVGEKLFF.

This clonotype was picked up a small number of times. In DNA form, the CDR3 reads TGCAGTGCTACGGGGAATACAGATACGCAGTATTTT. This gives the protein CSATGNTDTQYF. The V and J genes are TRBV20-1 and TRBJ2-3; a weak D match, TRBD2 (5 bases). Germline assignment: CDR1 DFQATT and CDR2 SNEGSKA (reference sequence). V gave up 4 bases and J gave up 3 bases, with 8 bases separating them. The CDR3 length is 12 residues.

This clonotype was seen a few times. The genes are TRBV12-3 or TRBV12-4 and TRBJ2-2; no clear D gene. Trimming shortened V by 4 bases and J by 4 bases, and 7 bases separated the two germline ends. This CDR3 is built from 13 residues. CDR3 amino acids: CASSWSGTGELFF. The CDR3, as DNA: TGTGCCAGCAGTTGGTCGGGCACCGGGGAGCTGTTTTTT.

The chain carries TRBV7-2 and TRBJ2-2, with D hard to call. Trimming pared 1 base from V and 3 bases from J, leaving 9 bases between. The CDR3 runs to 15 residues. Germline V lookup: CDR1 SGHTA, CDR2 FQGNSA. DNA of the CDR3: TGTGCCAGCAGCTTAGTTCGCTGGCACACCGGGGAGCTGTTTTTT. Its translation is CASSLVRWHTGELFF.

J is TRBJ2-7 and V is TRBV18; D call uncertain. This CDR3 comprises 13 residues. Trimming removed 4 bases from V and 3 bases from J, with 10 bases in between. The V gene's germline CDR1 is KGHSH and CDR2 LQKENI. The CDR3 DNA sequence: TGTGCCAGCTCACAGGGAATGATCTACGAGCAGTACTTC. This gives the protein CASSQGMIYEQYF.

In its sample, this clonotype was seen a few times. The genes are TRBV12-3 or TRBV12-4 and TRBJ2-7; 13 positions agree with TRBD2. The trim removed 0 bases at V and 4 bases at J, leaving 18 bases unmatched. CDR3 length: 21 residues. This CDR3 is CASSLATKALPLAGGLYEQYF. Written as DNA, the CDR3 is TGTGCCAGCAGTTTAGCAACAAAGGCCCTTCCACTAGCGGGGGGGTTATACGAGCAGTACTTC.

This clonotype was detected ten times or more. This chain uses TRBV6-5 with TRBJ2-2; 10 positions agree with TRBD2. Germline V gene lookup returns CDR1 MNHEY and CDR2 SVGAGI. J lost 6 bases, V lost 2 bases, and 6 bases had no gene match. The CDR3 has 16 residues. CDR3 loop: CASSYGVAGGPGELFF. In DNA, the CDR3 is TGTGCCAGCAGTTACGGTGTAGCGGGAGGTCCCGGGGAGCTGTTTTTT.

This clonotype was seen a few times. The J gene is TRBJ2-7, the V gene TRBV11-2; TRBD2 matches 7 bases. There are 13 residues in the CDR3. Germline values: CDR1 SGHAT, CDR2 FQNNGV. V was pared by 2 bases and J by 5 bases, with 3 bases of the junction left unmatched. Here the CDR3 reads CASSLWLADEQYF. In DNA, the CDR3 is TGTGCCAGCAGCTTATGGCTAGCGGACGAGCAGTACTTC.

J is TRBJ2-5 and V is TRBV25-1, with 7 positions matching TRBD2. Germline values: CDR1 MGHDK, CDR2 SYGVNS. The CDR3 has 16 amino acids. J was trimmed by 4 bases and V by 1 base; bases with no gene match: 9. Here the CDR3 DNA reads TGTGCCAGCAGTGAATTCTATGGCGGGGGAGGAGAGACCCAGTACTTC. It codes for CASSEFYGGGGETQYF.

The rearrangement links TRBV3-1 to TRBJ2-5; D uncertain. V dropped 3 bases and J dropped 5 bases, with 7 bases sitting between them. Germline V gives CDR1 LGHDT, CDR2 YNNKEL (reference sequence). The CDR3 loop spans 12 amino acids. The CDR3 loop reads CASSHDGETQYF. CDR3 bases: TGTGCCAGCAGCCATGACGGGGAGACCCAGTACTTC.

J is TRBJ2-3 and V is TRBV6-1; 14 bases map to TRBD2. This CDR3 is built from 17 residues. Trimming removed 7 bases from V and 6 bases from J; junction bases left unmatched: 12. Germline CDR1 MNHNS, CDR2 SASEGT. The DNA of the CDR3 is TGTGCCAGCAAACCTCGAAGGACTAGCGGGGGGATCGATACGCAGTATTTT. Translated: CASKPRRTSGGIDTQYF.

The V and J genes are TRBV4-3 and TRBJ2-3; no firm D call. The CDR3 is 15 residues long. In germline, CDR1 is LGHNA, CDR2 YSLEER. Deletions cut 0 bases from V and 0 bases from J, with 7 bases between. Here the CDR3 DNA reads TGCGCCAGCAGCCAAGAGGGTGCTAGCACAGATACGCAGTATTTT. As protein: CASSQEGASTDTQYF.

This chain links TRBV29-1 with TRBJ2-3, with D possibly TRBD2 on 5 matching bases. The CDR3 sequence is 13 residues long. CDR1 SQVTM and CDR2 ANQGSEA come from the germline V gene. Trimming left V 3 bases short and J 4 bases short, with 11 bases between. The CDR3 DNA follows: TGCAGCGTTGATCGGGAAGGCCCAGATACGCAGTATTTT. Translation gives CSVDREGPDTQYF.